Many counts were recorded for the clone carrying this T cell receptor (beta chain). Its antigen remains unknown. This entry comes from a study of T-cell memory formation after mild COVID-19. Study observations and caveats: Clones that contracted clustered mainly in CM and EM if CD4+ and in EMRA if CD8+.

CDR1 is SQVTM and CDR2 is ANQGSEA in the germline V gene. The length of the CDR3 is 15 residues. V was trimmed by 3 bases and J by 0 bases, leaving 14 bases between them. Using its own MiXCR run on the 5' RACE reads, TCRdb lists one record per CDR3 protein. The sample carries approximately 150,000 distinct CDR3 sequences, approximately 5.7% recorded once. Sequenced material: PBMCs or a T cell subset sorted from them (not recorded which). This sequence originates from an adult woman who had mild COVID-19 (a few samples of this study predate the infection). Cell type and time point are not known. The chain employs TRBV29-1 and TRBJ1-2, with D unclear. CDR3 coding DNA: TGCAGCGTTGAGGGGAGATCGACCGCTAACTATGGCTACACCTTC. Its protein product is CSVEGRSTANYGYTF.